These 10 T cell receptor beta chains originate from one sample sequenced in a study of cytomegalovirus exposure and HLA in healthy donors. The PCR contained 60 Vbeta and 13 Jbeta primers. Clones were read by immunoSEQ multiplex PCR, and TCRdb kept only the in-frame ones, dropping some. This table holds approximately 180,000 clones, roughly 86% found once. Sequenced: PBMCs. These receptors originate from a girl aged 10-17 years in good health and CMV-seropositive.

The chain joins TRBV5-1 to TRBJ2-2, with 9 bases identical to TRBD1. This CDR3 region has 16 residues. Germline V CDR1 and CDR2: SGHRS, YFSETQ. Trimming took 6 bases from V and 4 from J; bases not matched to a gene: 10. CDR3 DNA: TGCGCCAGCACCAATTACGACAGGGGGTCCACCGGGGAGCTGTTTTTT. It specifies CASTNYDRGSTGELFF. The entire variable domain, with the rest obtained from reference TRBV5-1 and TRBJ2-2, is as follows: KAGVTQTPRYLIKTRGQQVTLSCSPISGHRSVSWYQQTPGQGLQFLFEYFSETQRNKGNFPGRFSGRQFSNSRSEMNVSTLELGDSALYLCASTNYDRGSTGELFFGEGSRLTVL.

The chain couples TRBV6-4 to TRBJ2-2, with TRBD1 identical over 9 bases. The CDR3 runs to 15 residues. After removal of 6 bases from V and 5 bases from J, the junction contained 7 bases not matched to a gene. CDR1 and CDR2 (germline): MRHNA, SNTAGT. The CDR3 is CASSPGQGNTGELFF. For the CDR3, the DNA is TGTGCCAGCAGCCCGGGACAGGGTAATACCGGGGAGCTGTTTTTT.

This chain uses TRBV19 with TRBJ2-1; a possible D gene is TRBD2 (5 bases). V lost 4 bases, J lost 0 bases, and 10 bases lay in between. The CDR3 is 15 amino acids. The germline V gene has CDR1 LNHDA and CDR2 SQIVND (reference sequence). CDR3: CASSRERSSYNEQFF. CDR3 coding DNA: TGTGCCAGTAGTAGGGAGCGGAGCTCCTACAATGAGCAGTTCTTC.

The CDR3 sequence is CAWTGGYGYTF. CDR3 nucleotides: TGTGCCTGGACAGGGGGCTATGGCTACACCTTC. The chain employs TRBV30 and TRBJ1-2; TRBD1 matches 7 bases. The CDR3 has 11 residues. V was pared by 4 bases and J by 4 bases, with 0 bases of the junction left unmatched. Germline-derived CDR1 and CDR2 are GTSNPN and SVGIG (reference sequence).

V usage is TRBV5-1 and J usage is TRBJ1-2; 7 positions agree with TRBD1. Germline CDR1 SGHRS, CDR2 YFSETQ. The ends lost 3 bases at V and 8 bases at J; junction bases unmatched: 7. This CDR3 is built from 13 residues. CDR3 bases: TGCGCCAGCAGCTCGGGGACAGAGGGCGGCTACACCTTC. It specifies CASSSGTEGGYTF.

The chain is built from TRBV25-1 and TRBJ1-1; 7 positions agree with TRBD1. The CDR3 length is 14 residues. The ends lost 8 bases at V and 4 bases at J; junction bases unmatched: 10. Germline V lookup: CDR1 MGHDK, CDR2 SYGVNS. The CDR3 is CASPDRQGSTEAFF. In DNA, the CDR3 is TGTGCCAGCCCGGACCGACAGGGATCCACTGAAGCTTTCTTT.

This clone was seen a handful of times. The V and J genes are TRBV5-4 and TRBJ2-3; D may be TRBD2 (6 bases). The germline V gene has CDR1 SGHNT and CDR2 YYREEE (reference sequence). The V end lost 3 bases, the J end lost 2 bases, and 10 bases lay between the germline ends. The CDR3 is made up of 14 amino acids. CDR3 DNA sequence: TGTGCCAGCAGCTCTGGACTAAACACAGATACGCAGTATTTT. It codes for CASSSGLNTDTQYF.

The chain recombines TRBV6-1 with TRBJ2-7, with D uncertain. The V end was cut by 3 bases, the J end by 2 bases, with 5 bases between. The CDR3 is 12 residues long. CDR1 and CDR2 from the germline V gene are MNHNS and SASEGT. CDR3 residues: CASSDQTYEQYF. The CDR3, as DNA: TGTGCCAGCAGTGACCAGACCTACGAGCAGTACTTC.

This clone was seen just once. This chain joins TRBV6-5 and TRBJ2-1; possible D gene TRBD1, 6 bases. V was shortened by 5 bases and J by 5 bases, with 10 bases between the two germline ends. The CDR3 has 13 amino acids. Germline V gene lookup returns CDR1 MNHEY and CDR2 SVGAGI. The CDR3 nucleotides are TGTGCCAGCAGTCGGACAGAGAACAATGAGCAGTTCTTC. Translating gives CASSRTENNEQFF.

The V call is TRBV14, the J call TRBJ2-1, with a tentative D call TRBD1 (6 bases). The CDR3 runs to 16 residues. The germline gives CDR1 SGHDN, CDR2 FVKESK. V lost 3 bases to trimming and J lost 6 bases, with 18 bases between them. The CDR3 DNA sequence: TGTGCCAGCAGCCATCGACCGGGACAAGAACGCAATGAGCAGTTCTTC. It yields the protein CASSHRPGQERNEQFF.